The entry below gives a single TCR beta chain sequence along with its context. This entry comes from a study of shared clonotypes between healthy human individuals. Assay: immunoSEQ multiplex PCR; the TCRdb copy retains only in-frame clones and omits some. Among around 2.5 million clones listed, approximately 94% were seen once. All the donors were Caucasian adults who lived in Nashville, Tennessee. This receptor was obtained from a man between 18 and 29 years old in good health. Some clones in this sample may be carry-over from other donors' samples. The sample consisted of naive CD4+ T cells from PBMCs. Subset specified: CD45RA+ positively selected.

The CDR3 bases are TGTGCCAGCAGACTCAACAGAAGGACGTCAGATACGCAGTATTTT. This translates into CASRLNRRTSDTQYF. The J gene is TRBJ2-3, the V gene TRBV6-5; D is unresolved. The CDR3 sequence is 15 residues long. Germline V gene data show CDR1 as MNHEY and CDR2 as SVGAGI. Trimming cost V 6 bases and J 4 bases, with 17 bases left between them.